Here is one TCR beta chain with its context. The sample originates from a study of blood T cell repertoires in COVID-19. For the study at large: Acute-phase and convalescent COVID-19 samples originated in the United States, Italy and Spain. Sources were T cells, B-cell-depleted T cells, or PBMCs; the material itself was cDNA or gDNA.

As handled by the study authors: Counts of nucleated cells, estimated from reference gene primer amplification, were obtained. Generated by immunoSEQ multiplex PCR, the TCRdb table keeps only in-frame clones and is missing some. V, J and clone size derive from that table, while D and trimming were established from the DNA sequence. The sample includes 200,000 to 250,000 clones, about 87% seen only once; the top ten take 3%. Between the trimmed V and J ends, which lost 2 bases and 4 bases, there was a span of 6 bases. The CDR3 covers 12 residues. Germline CDR1 reads SGHRS; CDR2 reads YFSETQ. The chain joins TRBV5-1 to TRBJ2-5; D is possibly TRBD2 (5 bases). Sequencing input: peripheral blood. The TCR sequence derives from a man between 60 and 75 years old with acute or convalescent COVID-19. The DNA of the CDR3 is TGCGCCAGCAGCTTCGAGGGAGAGACCCAGTACTTC. Amino acids: CASSFEGETQYF. Filled out from reference TRBV5-1 and TRBJ2-5, the complete variable domain reads KAGVTQTPRYLIKTRGQQVTLSCSPISGHRSVSWYQQTPGQGLQFLFEYFSETQRNKGNFPGRFSGRQFSNSRSEMNVSTLELGDSALYLCASSFEGETQYFGPGTRLLVL.